There are a few counts of the clone carrying this T cell receptor (beta chain). Sequencing was performed with immunoSEQ multiplex PCR; in TCRdb, only in-frame clones are kept and a portion is missing. The sample lists 8,000 to 11,000 clones, 78% occurring once. These data belong to a study of ipilimumab plus nivolumab after autologous stem cell transplantation. At the level of the study: The DLBCL cohort had primary refractory and relapsed disease, with 18-month progression-free survival of about 82% and 31%.

The CDR3 spans 14 residues. Per germline, CDR1 SGHRS and CDR2 YFSETQ. V was clipped by 0 bases and J by 3 bases, with 9 bases between them. Ipilimumab, 1 mg/kg, started 14 to 28 days after autologous transplant. Patients received nivolumab 3 mg/kg at weeks 1, 4, 7, 10, then fortnightly to week 26. The J gene is TRBJ1-2, the V gene TRBV5-1; no clear D. The sequenced sample was PBMCs, obtained in a trial of ipilimumab plus nivolumab as post-transplant consolidation. This clonotype was sampled from a male donor with diffuse large B-cell lymphoma. The CDR3 DNA sequence: TGCGCCAGCAGCTTGGAAGAAGCGTACTATGGCTACACCTTC. Translated, it gives CASSLEEAYYGYTF.